The 9 T cell receptor beta chains below were found in one sample sequenced in a study of regulatory T cells in long-lasting Graves disease. As to time point: newly diagnosed GD, antithyroid drugs for less than 3 months. RNA from PBMCs was the source of the TCR library. iRepertoire HTBI primers and Arm-PCR of CDR3 regions built TCR beta libraries. TCRdb re-derived calls from the multiplex PCR reads in MiXCR, one entry per CDR3 protein. The top ten clones hold roughly 10% of a sample with roughly 430,000 distinct CDR3 sequences, 16% of them seen once. The sample was also linked to a second study, of T cells in Graves' hyperthyroidism and ophthalmopathy.

The starting material was peripheral blood mononuclear cells (PBMCs), obtained at new diagnosis, from a patient treated with antithyroid drugs. The receptors were sampled from a woman under 40 with Graves disease.

This clonotype occurred many times. The chain links TRBV7-9 to TRBJ2-5; D gene ambiguous. The CDR3 sequence is 13 residues long. Germline loops: CDR1 SEHNR, CDR2 FQNEAQ (reference sequence). Trimming removed 5 bases at V and 5 bases at J, with 12 bases between. In DNA, the CDR3 is TGTGCCAGCAGCCCCCGGACCGGCGAGACCCAGTACTTC. It translates to CASSPRTGETQYF. The whole variable domain, remainder taken from reference TRBV7-9 and TRBJ2-5, is DTGVSQNPRHKITKRGQNVTFRCDPISEHNRLYWYRQTLGQGPEFLTYFQNEAQLEKSRLLSDRFSAERPKGSFSTLEIQRTEQGDSAMYLCASSPRTGETQYFGPGTRLLVL.

This clonotype occurred many times. The V call is TRBV20-1, the J call TRBJ2-3; 7 positions match TRBD2. The ends lost 5 bases at V and 1 base at J; junction bases unmatched: 6. The CDR3 sequence is 14 residues long. Germline V gene sequence: CDR1 DFQATT, CDR2 SNEGSKA (reference sequence). CDR3 protein: CSALAGDGTDTQYF. In DNA, the CDR3 is TGCAGTGCTCTGGCGGGGGACGGCACAGATACGCAGTATTTT.

The chain joins TRBV14 to TRBJ2-1, with a tentative D call TRBD1 (6 bases). CDR1 SGHDN and CDR2 FVKESK come from the germline V gene. Trimming took 1 base from V and 6 from J, leaving 10 bases between them. The CDR3 totals 14 residues. The CDR3 reads CASSQVDRFNEQFF. For the CDR3, the DNA is TGTGCCAGCAGCCAAGTCGACAGGTTCAATGAGCAGTTCTTC.

This clonotype was observed a handful of times. CDR3 coding DNA: TGTGCCAGCAGTGCCACGACTAGCGGGAGGCATACGCAGTATTTT. Protein product: CASSATTSGRHTQYF. The rearrangement links TRBV2 to TRBJ2-3; 13 bases match TRBD2. Trimming cost V 4 bases and J 7 bases; bases outside gene matches: 5. Per the germline V gene, CDR1 is SNHLY and CDR2 is FYNNEI. This CDR3 has 15 residues. The whole variable domain, remainder taken from reference TRBV2 and TRBJ2-3, is EPEVTQTPSHQVTQMGQEVILRCVPISNHLYFYWYRQILGQKVEFLVSFYNNEISEKSEIFDDQFSVERPDGSNFTLKIRSTKLEDSAMYFCASSATTSGRHTQYFGPGTRLTVL.

Many counts were recorded for this clonotype. The chain has TRBV20-1 and TRBJ2-7; perhaps TRBD2 as D (6 bases). CDR3 length equals 16 residues. CDR1 and CDR2 from the germline V gene are DFQATT and SNEGSKA (reference sequence). V lost 0 bases and J lost 2, with 17 bases in between. CDR3 protein: CSARDSVAEGPYEQYF. CDR3 coding DNA: TGCAGTGCTAGAGATTCGGTAGCGGAAGGCCCCTACGAGCAGTACTTC.

In its sample, this clonotype was seen a few times. V is TRBV10-3 and J is TRBJ2-1; 15 nucleotides line up with TRBD2. This CDR3 is 16 amino acids long. Looked up from germline, CDR1 is ENHRY and CDR2 is SYGVKD. Trimming removed 6 bases from V and 6 bases from J; junction bases left unmatched: 6. CDR3 sequence: CAIRGLAGGQTNEQFF. The CDR3 DNA reads TGTGCCATCAGGGGACTAGCGGGAGGTCAAACCAATGAGCAGTTCTTC.

This clonotype was counted only a few times. V is TRBV20-1 and J is TRBJ2-5; 11 bases agree with TRBD2. The CDR3 is 15 amino acids. Germline V CDR1 and CDR2: DFQATT, SNEGSKA (reference sequence). J lost 5 bases, V lost 3 bases, and 8 bases had no gene match. The CDR3 spells CSARPLAGVGETQYF. DNA for the CDR3: TGCAGTGCTAGGCCACTAGCGGGAGTAGGTGAGACCCAGTACTTC.

This clonotype was recorded at least ten times. The J gene is TRBJ2-3, the V gene TRBV6-2 or TRBV6-3, with D possibly matching TRBD2 (6 bases). Germline lookup yields CDR1 MNHEY and CDR2 SVGEGT. Trimming stripped 4 bases from V and 5 bases from J, with 19 bases between. This CDR3 comprises 16 residues. The CDR3 region is CASSSASGVDGDTQYF. The CDR3, as DNA: TGTGCCAGCAGTTCCGCCTCGGGGGTGGACGGAGATACGCAGTATTTT.

This clonotype has a handful of counts. This chain's CDR3 is CSAGRWGGYDNEQFF. Here the CDR3 DNA reads TGCAGTGCCGGGAGATGGGGCGGCTACGACAATGAGCAGTTCTTC. This chain joins TRBV20-1 and TRBJ2-1; a possible D gene is TRBD2 (6 bases). Per the germline V gene, CDR1 is DFQATT and CDR2 is SNEGSKA (reference sequence). V lost 6 bases, J lost 5 bases, and 20 bases lay in between. There are 15 residues in the CDR3.